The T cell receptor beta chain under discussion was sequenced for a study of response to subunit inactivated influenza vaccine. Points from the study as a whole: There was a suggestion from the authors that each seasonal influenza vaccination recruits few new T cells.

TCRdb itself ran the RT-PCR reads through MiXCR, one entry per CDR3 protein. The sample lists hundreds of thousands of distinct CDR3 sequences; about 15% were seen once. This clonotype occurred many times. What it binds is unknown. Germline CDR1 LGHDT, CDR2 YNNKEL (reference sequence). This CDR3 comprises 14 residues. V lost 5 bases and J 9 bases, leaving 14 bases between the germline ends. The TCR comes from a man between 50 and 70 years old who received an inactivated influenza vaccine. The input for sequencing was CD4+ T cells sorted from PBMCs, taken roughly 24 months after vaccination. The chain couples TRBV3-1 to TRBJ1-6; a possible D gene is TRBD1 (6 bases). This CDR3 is CASSSRQAGSPLHF. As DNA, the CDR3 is TGTGCCAGCAGCTCCCGACAGGCAGGTTCACCCCTCCACTTT.